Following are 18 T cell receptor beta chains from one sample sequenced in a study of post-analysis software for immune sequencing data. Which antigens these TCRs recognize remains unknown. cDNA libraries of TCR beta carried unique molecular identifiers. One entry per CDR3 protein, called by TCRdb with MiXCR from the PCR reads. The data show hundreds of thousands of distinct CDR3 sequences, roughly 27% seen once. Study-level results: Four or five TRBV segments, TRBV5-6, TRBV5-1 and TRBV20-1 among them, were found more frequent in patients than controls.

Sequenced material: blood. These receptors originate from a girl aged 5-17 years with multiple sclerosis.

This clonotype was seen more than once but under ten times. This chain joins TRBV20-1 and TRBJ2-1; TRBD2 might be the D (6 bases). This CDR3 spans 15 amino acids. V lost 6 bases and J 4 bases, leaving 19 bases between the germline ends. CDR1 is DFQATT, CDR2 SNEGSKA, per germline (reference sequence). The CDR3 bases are TGCAGTGCCAGAAGGCGGGACTCGATTTACAATGAGCAGTTCTTC. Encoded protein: CSARRRDSIYNEQFF.

The CDR3 sequence: CASSPGTSGPDTQYF. The CDR3, as DNA: TGCGCCAGCAGCCCCGGGACTAGCGGGCCAGATACGCAGTATTTT. The chain uses TRBV5-1 and TRBJ2-3; 12 positions agree with TRBD2. V shed 4 bases, J shed 4 bases, and the junction held 4 bases outside the gene matches. The germline V gene has CDR1 SGHRS and CDR2 YFSETQ. The CDR3 has 15 amino acids. Complete variable domain (other parts from reference TRBV5-1 and TRBJ2-3): KAGVTQTPRYLIKTRGQQVTLSCSPISGHRSVSWYQQTPGQGLQFLFEYFSETQRNKGNFPGRFSGRQFSNSRSEMNVSTLELGDSALYLCASSPGTSGPDTQYFGPGTRLTVL.

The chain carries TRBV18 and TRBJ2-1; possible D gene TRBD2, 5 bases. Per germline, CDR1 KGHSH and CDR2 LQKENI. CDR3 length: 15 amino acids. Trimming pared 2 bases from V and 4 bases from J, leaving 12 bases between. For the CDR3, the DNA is TGTGCCAGCTCACCAGTTCTAGCCGAATACAATGAGCAGTTCTTC. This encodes CASSPVLAEYNEQFF. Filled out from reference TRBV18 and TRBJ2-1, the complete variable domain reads NAGVMQNPRHLVRRRGQEARLRCSPMKGHSHVYWYRQLPEEGLKFMVYLQKENIIDESGMPKERFSAEFPKEGPSILRIQQVVRGDSAAYFCASSPVLAEYNEQFFGPGTRLTVL.

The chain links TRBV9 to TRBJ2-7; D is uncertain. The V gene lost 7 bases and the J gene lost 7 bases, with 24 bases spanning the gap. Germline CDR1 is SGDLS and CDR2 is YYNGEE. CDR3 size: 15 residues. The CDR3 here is CASETYGRTYNEQYF. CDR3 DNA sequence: TGTGCCAGCGAGACCTATGGCAGAACTTACAATGAGCAGTACTTC.

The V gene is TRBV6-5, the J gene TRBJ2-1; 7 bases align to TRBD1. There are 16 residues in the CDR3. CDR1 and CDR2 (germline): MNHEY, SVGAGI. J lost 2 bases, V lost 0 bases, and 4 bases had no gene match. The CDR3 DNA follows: TGTGCCAGCAGTTACTCAAACAGGGGTGCCTACAATGAGCAGTTCTTC. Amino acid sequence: CASSYSNRGAYNEQFF.

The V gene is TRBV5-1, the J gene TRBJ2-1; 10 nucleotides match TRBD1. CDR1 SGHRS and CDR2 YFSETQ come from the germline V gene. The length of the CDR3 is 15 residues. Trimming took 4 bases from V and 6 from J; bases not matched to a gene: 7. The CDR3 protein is CASSPGTGVVNEQFF. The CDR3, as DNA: TGCGCCAGCAGCCCGGGGACAGGGGTTGTCAATGAGCAGTTCTTC.

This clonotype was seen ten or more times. CDR3 sequence: CASSDPGGQETQYF. CDR3 DNA sequence: TGTGCCAGCAGTGACCCCGGGGGGCAAGAGACCCAGTACTTC. This chain links TRBV28 with TRBJ2-5; 7 bases agree with TRBD2. From germline, CDR1 is MDHEN and CDR2 SYDVKM. This CDR3 comprises 14 residues. Trimming at V came to 5 bases and at J to 2 bases, leaving 5 bases not matched to a gene.

CDR3 amino acids: CSVEGDTQLGDTQYF. CDR3 bases: TGCAGCGTTGAAGGGGACACCCAGCTAGGAGATACGCAGTATTTT. This rearrangement joins TRBV29-1 to TRBJ2-3; weak D call: TRBD1 (6 bases). Germline V gene lookup returns CDR1 SQVTM and CDR2 ANQGSEA. The CDR3 covers 15 residues. V shed 1 base and J shed 5 bases, with 16 bases lying between them.

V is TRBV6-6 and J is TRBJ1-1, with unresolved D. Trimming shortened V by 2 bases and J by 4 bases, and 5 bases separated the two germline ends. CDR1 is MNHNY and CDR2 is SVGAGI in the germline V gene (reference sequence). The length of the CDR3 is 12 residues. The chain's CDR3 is CASSYGPTEAFF. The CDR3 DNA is TGTGCCAGCAGTTACGGGCCCACTGAAGCTTTCTTT.

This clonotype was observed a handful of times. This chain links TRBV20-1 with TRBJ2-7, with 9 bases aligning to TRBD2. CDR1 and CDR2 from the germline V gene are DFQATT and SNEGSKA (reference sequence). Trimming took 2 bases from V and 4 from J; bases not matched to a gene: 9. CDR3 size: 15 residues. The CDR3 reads CSARNLAGASYEQYF. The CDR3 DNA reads TGCAGTGCTAGAAATTTAGCGGGAGCGTCATACGAGCAGTACTTC.

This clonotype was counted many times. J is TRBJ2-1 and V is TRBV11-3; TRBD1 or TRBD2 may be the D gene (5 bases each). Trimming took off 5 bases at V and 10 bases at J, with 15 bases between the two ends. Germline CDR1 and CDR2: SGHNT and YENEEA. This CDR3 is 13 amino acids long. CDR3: CASSRGTGKEQFF. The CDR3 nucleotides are TGTGCCAGCAGCCGTGGGACCGGCAAGGAGCAGTTCTTC.

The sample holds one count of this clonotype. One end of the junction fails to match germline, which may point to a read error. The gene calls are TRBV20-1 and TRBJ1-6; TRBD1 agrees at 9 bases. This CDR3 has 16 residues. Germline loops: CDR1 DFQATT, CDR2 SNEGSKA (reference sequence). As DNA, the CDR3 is TGCAGTGCTAGAGATTCGGGACAGGGTTATAATTCACCCCCCCACTTT. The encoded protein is CSARDSGQGYNSPPHF.

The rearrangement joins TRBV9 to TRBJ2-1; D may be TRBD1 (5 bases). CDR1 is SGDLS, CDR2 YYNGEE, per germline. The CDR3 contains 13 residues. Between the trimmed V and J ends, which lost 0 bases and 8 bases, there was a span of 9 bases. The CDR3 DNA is TGTGCCAGCAGCGTAGCCTCCAGGGATGAGCAGTTCTTC. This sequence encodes CASSVASRDEQFF.

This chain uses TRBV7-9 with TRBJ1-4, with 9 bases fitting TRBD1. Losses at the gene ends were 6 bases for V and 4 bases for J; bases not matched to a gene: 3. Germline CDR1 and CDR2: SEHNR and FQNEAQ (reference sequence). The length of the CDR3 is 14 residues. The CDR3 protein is CASREDRGNEKLFF. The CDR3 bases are TGTGCCAGCAGGGAGGACAGGGGTAATGAAAAACTGTTTTTT.

CDR3 sequence (DNA): TGTGCCAGCAGCTCGCCGATTGACAGGGCAGATACGCAGTATTTT. It specifies CASSSPIDRADTQYF. The rearrangement uses TRBV5-8 and TRBJ2-3; 7 bases fit TRBD1. The germline CDR1 and CDR2 sequences are SGHTS and YDEGEE. V dropped 3 bases and J dropped 4; count of bases not matched to a gene: 8. This CDR3 has 15 amino acids.

CDR3 loop: CASSPSFKHQQYF. DNA of the CDR3: TGTGCCAGCAGCCCCTCCTTCAAGCACCAGCAGTACTTC. The chain has TRBV7-2 and TRBJ2-7; D not resolved. The CDR3 totals 13 residues. Per germline, CDR1 SGHTA and CDR2 FQGNSA. Trimming removed 5 bases at V and 8 bases at J, with 16 bases between.

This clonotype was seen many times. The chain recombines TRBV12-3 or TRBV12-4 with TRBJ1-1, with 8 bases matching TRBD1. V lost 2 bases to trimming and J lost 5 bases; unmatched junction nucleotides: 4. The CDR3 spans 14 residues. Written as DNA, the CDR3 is TGTGCCAGCAGTTTACAGGGGGCGAGGACTGAAGCTTTCTTT. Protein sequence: CASSLQGARTEAFF.

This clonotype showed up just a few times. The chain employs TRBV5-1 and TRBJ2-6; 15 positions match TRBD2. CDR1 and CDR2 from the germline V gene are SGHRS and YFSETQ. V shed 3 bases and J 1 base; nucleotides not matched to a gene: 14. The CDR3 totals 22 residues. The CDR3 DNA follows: TGCGCCAGCAGCTCTCGAGGGCCCGGGACTAGCGGGGGGTTGTCTGGGGCCAACGTCCTGACTTTC. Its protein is CASSSRGPGTSGGLSGANVLTF.